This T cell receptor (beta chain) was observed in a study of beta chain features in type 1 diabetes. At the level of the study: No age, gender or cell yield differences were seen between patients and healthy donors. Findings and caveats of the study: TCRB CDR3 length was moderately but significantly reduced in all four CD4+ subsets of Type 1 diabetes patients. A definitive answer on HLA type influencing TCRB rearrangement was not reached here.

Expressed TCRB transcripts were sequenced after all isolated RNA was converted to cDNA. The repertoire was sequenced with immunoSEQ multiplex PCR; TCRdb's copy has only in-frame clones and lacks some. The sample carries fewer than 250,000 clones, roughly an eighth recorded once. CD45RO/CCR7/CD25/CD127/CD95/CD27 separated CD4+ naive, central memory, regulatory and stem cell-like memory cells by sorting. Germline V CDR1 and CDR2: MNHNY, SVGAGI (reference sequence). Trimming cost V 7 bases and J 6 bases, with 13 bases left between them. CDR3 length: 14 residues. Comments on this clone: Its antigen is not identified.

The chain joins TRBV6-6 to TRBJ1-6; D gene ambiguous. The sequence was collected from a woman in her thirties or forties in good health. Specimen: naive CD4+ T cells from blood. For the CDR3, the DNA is TGTGCCAGCACCTTACAGCCTTCTAATTCACCCCTCCACTTT. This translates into CASTLQPSNSPLHF.